This T cell receptor beta chain was retrieved from a study of patients and donors after allogeneic stem cell transplantation. TCRdb passed the RT-PCR reads through MiXCR, listing each CDR3 protein once. The table includes about a million distinct CDR3 sequences, under 20% detected once. V lost 1 base, J lost 2 bases, and 3 bases stayed unmatched. Germline lookup yields CDR1 SGHDT and CDR2 YYEEEE. The CDR3 is made up of 16 amino acids. Sequences were obtained from blood, either unsorted or a sorted T cell fraction (not recorded which). This sequence was found in a human donor who was either an allogeneic HSCT recipient or a stem cell or donor lymphocyte infusion donor (not recorded which). It is not recorded whose cells these are; they may come from a transplant donor. The gene calls are TRBV5-6 and TRBJ2-3; 11 bases are shared with TRBD2. CDR3: CASSLISGRATDTQYF. The CDR3, as DNA: TGTGCCAGCAGCTTGATTAGCGGGAGGGCCACAGATACGCAGTATTTT. Looking up the rest from reference TRBV5-6 and TRBJ2-3 gives the full variable domain: DAGVTQSPTHLIKTRGQQVTLRCSPKSGHDTVSWYQQALGQGPQFIFQYYEEEERQRGNFPDRFSGHQFPNYSSELNVNALLLGDSALYLCASSLISGRATDTQYFGPGTRLTVL.